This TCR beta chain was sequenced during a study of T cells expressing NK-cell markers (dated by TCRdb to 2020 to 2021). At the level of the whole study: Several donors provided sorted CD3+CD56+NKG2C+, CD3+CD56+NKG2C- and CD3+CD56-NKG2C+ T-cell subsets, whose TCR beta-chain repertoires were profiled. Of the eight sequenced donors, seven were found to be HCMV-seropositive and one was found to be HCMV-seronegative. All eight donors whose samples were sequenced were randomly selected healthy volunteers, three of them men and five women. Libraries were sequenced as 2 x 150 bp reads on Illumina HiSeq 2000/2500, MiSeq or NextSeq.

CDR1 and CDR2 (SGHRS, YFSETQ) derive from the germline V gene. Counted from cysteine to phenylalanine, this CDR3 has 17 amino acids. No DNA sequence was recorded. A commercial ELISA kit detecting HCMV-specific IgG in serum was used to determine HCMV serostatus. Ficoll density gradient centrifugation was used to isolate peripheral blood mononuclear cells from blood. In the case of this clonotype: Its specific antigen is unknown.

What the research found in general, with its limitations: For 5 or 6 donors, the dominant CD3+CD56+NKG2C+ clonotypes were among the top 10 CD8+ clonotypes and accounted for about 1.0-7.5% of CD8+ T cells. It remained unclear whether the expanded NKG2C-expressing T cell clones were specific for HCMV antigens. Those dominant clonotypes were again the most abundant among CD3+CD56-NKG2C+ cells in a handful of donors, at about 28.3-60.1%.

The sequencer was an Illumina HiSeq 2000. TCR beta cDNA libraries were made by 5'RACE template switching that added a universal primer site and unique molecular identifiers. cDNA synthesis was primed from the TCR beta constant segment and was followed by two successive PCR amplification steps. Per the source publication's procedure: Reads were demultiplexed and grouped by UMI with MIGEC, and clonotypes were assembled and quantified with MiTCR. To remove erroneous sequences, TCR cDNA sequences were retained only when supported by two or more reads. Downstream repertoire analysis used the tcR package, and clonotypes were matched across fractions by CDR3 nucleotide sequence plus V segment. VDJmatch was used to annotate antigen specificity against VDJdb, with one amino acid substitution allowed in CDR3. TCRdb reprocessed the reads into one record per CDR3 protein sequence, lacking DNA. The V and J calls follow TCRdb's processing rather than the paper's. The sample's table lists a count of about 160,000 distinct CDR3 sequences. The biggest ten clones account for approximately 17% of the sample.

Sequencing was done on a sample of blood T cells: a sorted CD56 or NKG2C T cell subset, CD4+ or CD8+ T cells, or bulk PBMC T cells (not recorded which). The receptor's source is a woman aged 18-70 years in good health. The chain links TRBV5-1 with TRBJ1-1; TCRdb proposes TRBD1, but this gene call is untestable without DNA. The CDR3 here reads CASSLLFRTGLNTEAFF.